This TCR beta chain was sequenced in a study of OX40 agonist ivuxolimab in advanced cancers. Background on the study: Six ivuxolimab dose levels, 0.01 to 10 mg/kg, were given intravenously every 2 weeks. Cancers in dose escalation were hepatocellular, melanoma, renal cell and head and neck.

About this clone itself: Its antigen is currently unknown.

The germline gives CDR1 SGHKS, CDR2 YYEKEE (reference sequence). The CDR3 contains 15 residues. Trimming left V 0 bases short and J 0 bases short, with 10 bases between. Whole-study results and caveats: Compared with CD4+, CD8+ T cells on average had more expanded clones. The study observed clonal expansion of CD4+ and CD8+ blood T cells by week 6 at 0.1 to 3.0 mg/kg.

Only in-frame clones appear in the TCRdb table, and some are missing; sequencing was by immunoSEQ multiplex PCR. This sample has tens of thousands of clones, with over 75% found just once. The specimen comprised CD4+ or CD8+ T cells sorted from blood, sampled in a trial of the OX40 agonist ivuxolimab. The chain is built from TRBV5-5 and TRBJ2-7; no clear D. The TCR originated in an adult with an advanced solid tumor such as melanoma, head and neck, liver or kidney cancer. CDR3: CASSLGAALSYEQYF. In DNA form, the CDR3 reads TGTGCCAGCAGCTTGGGGGCGGCCCTCTCCTACGAGCAGTACTTC.